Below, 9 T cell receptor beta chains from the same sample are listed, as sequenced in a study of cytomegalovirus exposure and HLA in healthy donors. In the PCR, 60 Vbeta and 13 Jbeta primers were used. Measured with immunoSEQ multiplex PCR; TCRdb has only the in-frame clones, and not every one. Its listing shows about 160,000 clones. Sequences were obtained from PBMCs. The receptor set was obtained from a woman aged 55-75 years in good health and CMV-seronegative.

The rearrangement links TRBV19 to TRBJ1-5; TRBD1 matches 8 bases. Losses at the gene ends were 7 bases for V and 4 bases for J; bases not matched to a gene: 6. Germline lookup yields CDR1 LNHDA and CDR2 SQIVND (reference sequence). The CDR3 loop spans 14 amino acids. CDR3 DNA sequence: TGTGCCAGTACCCTGGACAGGGCTAATCAGCCCCAGCATTTT. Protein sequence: CASTLDRANQPQHF.

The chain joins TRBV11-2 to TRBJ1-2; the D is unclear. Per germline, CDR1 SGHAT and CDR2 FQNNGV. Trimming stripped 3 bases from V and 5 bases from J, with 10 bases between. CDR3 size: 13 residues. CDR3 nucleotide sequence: TGTGCCAGCAGCTTGTTCCGAGGATATGGCTACACCTTC. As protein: CASSLFRGYGYTF.

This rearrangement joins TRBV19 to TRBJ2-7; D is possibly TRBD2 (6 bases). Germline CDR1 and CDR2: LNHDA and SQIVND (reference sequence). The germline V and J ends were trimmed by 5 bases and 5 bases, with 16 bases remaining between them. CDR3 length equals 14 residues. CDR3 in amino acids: CASSLEGAVDEQYF. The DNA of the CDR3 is TGTGCCAGTAGTTTGGAGGGAGCGGTGGACGAGCAGTACTTC.

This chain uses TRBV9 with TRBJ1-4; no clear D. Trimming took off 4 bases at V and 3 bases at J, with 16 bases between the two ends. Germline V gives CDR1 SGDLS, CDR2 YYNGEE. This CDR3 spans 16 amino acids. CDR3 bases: TGTGCCAGCAGCCTTGGTCTGGGTCGGGCTAATGAAAAACTGTTTTTT. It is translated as CASSLGLGRANEKLFF.

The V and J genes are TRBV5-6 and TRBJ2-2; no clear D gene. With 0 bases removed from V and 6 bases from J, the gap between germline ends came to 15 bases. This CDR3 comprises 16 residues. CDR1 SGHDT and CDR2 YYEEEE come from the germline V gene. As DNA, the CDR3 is TGTGCCAGCAGCTTGGTCCGAGCGCACGGCGCCGGGGAGCTGTTTTTT. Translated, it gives CASSLVRAHGAGELFF.

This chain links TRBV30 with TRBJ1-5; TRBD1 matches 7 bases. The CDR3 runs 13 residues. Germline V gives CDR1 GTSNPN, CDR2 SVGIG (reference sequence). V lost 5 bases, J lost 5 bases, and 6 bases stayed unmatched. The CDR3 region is CAWATGHDQPQHF. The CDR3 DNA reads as TGTGCCTGGGCGACAGGGCATGATCAGCCCCAGCATTTT.

The CDR3 DNA reads as TGTGCCAGCAATAGACAGGGGGGGAACACTGAAGCTTTCTTT. This codes for CASNRQGGNTEAFF. J is TRBJ1-1 and V is TRBV6-5, with 9 bases matching TRBD1. CDR1 and CDR2 from the germline V gene are MNHEY and SVGAGI. Trimming at V came to 7 bases and at J to 1 base, leaving 4 bases not matched to a gene. This CDR3 is built from 14 residues.

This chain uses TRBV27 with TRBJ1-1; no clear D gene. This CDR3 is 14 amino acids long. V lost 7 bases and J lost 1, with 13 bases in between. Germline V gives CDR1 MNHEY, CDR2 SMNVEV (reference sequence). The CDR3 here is CASIRREGNTEAFF. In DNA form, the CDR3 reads TGTGCCAGCATAAGGAGGGAGGGGAACACTGAAGCTTTCTTT.

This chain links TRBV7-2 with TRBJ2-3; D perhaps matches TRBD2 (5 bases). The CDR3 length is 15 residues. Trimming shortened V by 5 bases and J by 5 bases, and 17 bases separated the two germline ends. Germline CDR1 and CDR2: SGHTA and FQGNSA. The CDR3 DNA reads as TGTGCCAGCAGCCTAAATGGGGAGTTGGTAGATACGCAGTATTTT. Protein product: CASSLNGELVDTQYF. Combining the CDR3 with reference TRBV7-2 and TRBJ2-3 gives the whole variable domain GAGVSQSPSNKVTEKGKDVELRCDPISGHTALYWYRQSLGQGLEFLIYFQGNSAPDKSGLPSDRFSAERTGGSVSTLTIQRTQQEDSAVYLCASSLNGELVDTQYFGPGTRLTVL.